The T cell receptor beta chain under discussion was sequenced for a study of post-analysis software for immune sequencing data. The study, taken as a whole, reports: By F measure, strong co-clustering occurred among samples prepared in the same batch. Patients showed TRBV5-6, TRBV5-1 and TRBV20-1 among a few TRBV segments more frequent than in controls.

From germline, CDR1 is MNHEY and CDR2 SMNVEV (reference sequence). The CDR3 is 17 amino acids. Points on this clonotype: The antigen is not known.

Unique molecular identifiers were carried by the TCR beta cDNA libraries. Each sample of roughly 0.9 to 11 million input T cells yielded 500,000 or so cDNA molecules, so each molecule approximated one T cell. TCRdb analysed the PCR reads with MiXCR anew, one entry per CDR3 protein. This table holds some 890,000 distinct CDR3 sequences, 53% found once. Sample: blood. The clonotype was recovered from a girl aged 5-17 years with multiple sclerosis. J is TRBJ2-4 and V is TRBV27, with D perhaps TRBD2 (5 bases). The J call may be faulty, since TRBJ2-7 better matches the DNA end. The CDR3 sequence is CASATHVLRAAENEQYF. In DNA form, the CDR3 reads TGTGCCAGCGCTACCCACGTGCTCAGAGCGGCAGAAAACGAGCAGTACTTC.